A selection of T cell receptor beta chains follows, all from one sample in a study of control samples from healthy donors and cancer patients. Sequenced by immunoSEQ multiplex PCR; TCRdb stores in-frame clones only, minus some. Among about 130,000 clones, about 93% were seen once, and the ten largest hold 14%. Input material: PBMCs. These receptors were taken from a man aged 55 to 70 with colorectal cancer. CDR3s include the opening cysteine and the closing phenylalanine or tryptophan. D genes are given only for firm matches. Clone size is not always given. Where it is, it says once, few, many or a class for expanded clones.

>TRBV7-2|TRBJ1-2|once|TRBD1
CASSFRPGTGGPAAYGYTF
TGTGCCAGCAGCTTTCGGCCCGGGACAGGGGGCCCGGCTGCCTATGGCTACACCTTC
>TRBV27|TRBJ2-1|.|.
CASSSRPPVLYNEQFF
TGTGCCAGCAGTTCCAGGCCTCCGGTGCTATACAATGAGCAGTTCTTC
>TRBV12-3/TRBV12-4|TRBJ2-1|.|.
CASSLARNEQFF
TGTGCCAGCAGTTTAGCGCGGAATGAGCAGTTCTTC
>TRBV3-1/TRBV3-2|TRBJ2-2|once|.
CASSRTRTGELFF
TGTGCCAGCAGCCGGACGAGGACCGGGGAGCTGTTTTTT
>TRBV10-3|TRBJ1-4|.|TRBD1
CAISEGRTGSNEKLFF
TGTGCCATCAGTGAGGGGAGGACAGGGAGTAATGAAAAACTGTTTTTT
>TRBV3-1/TRBV3-2|TRBJ1-3|.|.
CASSPESSGNTIYF
TGTGCCAGCAGCCCGGAGAGCTCTGGAAACACCATATATTTT
>TRBV18|TRBJ1-5|.|.
CASSLGTDQPQHF
TGTGCCAGCTCACTAGGGACGGATCAGCCCCAGCATTTT
>TRBV6-2/TRBV6-3|TRBJ2-3|.|.
CASSWAGAQYF
TGTGCCAGCAGTTGGGCCGGGGCGCAGTATTTT
>TRBV3-1/TRBV3-2|TRBJ2-2|.|TRBD2
CASSQEALAGGITGELFF
TGTGCCAGCAGCCAAGAGGCCCTAGCGGGGGGGATCACCGGGGAGCTGTTTTTT
>TRBV12-3/TRBV12-4|TRBJ1-1|.|.
CASSPPRNTEAFF
TGTGCCAGCAGCCCACCCAGGAACACTGAAGCTTTCTTT
>TRBV5-1|TRBJ1-1|few|.
CASSLEGNTEAFF
TGCGCCAGCAGCTTGGAAGGGAACACTGAAGCTTTCTTT
>TRBV6-1|TRBJ2-1|.|.
CASSEVGGPRANEQFF
TGTGCCAGCAGTGAAGTAGGGGGACCCAGGGCCAATGAGCAGTTCTTC
>TRBV7-9|TRBJ2-1|.|.
CASSLGILGQFF
TGTGCCAGCAGCTTAGGAATCCTAGGGCAGTTCTTC
>TRBV30|TRBJ1-4|.|.
CAWSPQGNEKLFF
TGTGCCTGGAGTCCCCAGGGAAATGAAAAACTGTTTTTT
>TRBV19|TRBJ1-1|.|.
CASSIVGVLNTEAFF
TGTGCCAGTAGTATAGTAGGGGTTTTGAACACTGAAGCTTTCTTT
>TRBV3-1/TRBV3-2|TRBJ1-5|.|TRBD1
CASGQGAYQPQHF
TGTGCCTCAGGCCAGGGGGCTTATCAGCCCCAGCATTTT
>TRBV19|TRBJ1-2|.|.
CASSPRAGLEGYTF
TGTGCCAGTAGTCCCCGCGCCGGGCTAGAGGGCTACACCTTC
>TRBV30|TRBJ2-7|.|TRBD1
CACGQGDYEQYF
TGTGCCTGCGGACAGGGGGACTACGAGCAGTACTTC
>TRBV3-1/TRBV3-2|TRBJ2-7|.|TRBD1
CASSQGNRGIWIGEYF
TGTGCCAGCAGCCAGGGTAACAGGGGAATTTGGATCGGGGAATACTTC
>TRBV19|TRBJ1-2|.|.
CASSIGTFYGYTF
TGTGCCAGTAGTATCGGGACTTTCTATGGCTACACCTTC
>TRBV19|TRBJ2-5|.|.
CASSRGDLDQETQYF
TGTGCCAGTAGTAGGGGGGACTTAGACCAAGAGACCCAGTACTTC
>TRBV7-9|TRBJ2-5|.|.
CASSNGYQETQYF
TGTGCCAGCAGCAATGGGTACCAAGAGACCCAGTACTTC